The clone carrying this T cell receptor beta chain was recorded a few times. Antigen specificity is unknown. This sample is drawn from a study of cytomegalovirus exposure and HLA in healthy donors. Study findings and constraints: Some TCR beta chains (roughly 150 of them) were listed as cytomegalovirus-associated.

PCR used 60 Vbeta primers and 13 Jbeta primers. Profiled with immunoSEQ multiplex PCR; TCRdb holds only in-frame clones, not every one. The sample contains about 100,000 clones, around three quarters of which appear only once. The clonotype was recovered from a woman between 50 and 59 years old in good health and CMV-seropositive. Sequenced input: PBMCs.

The CDR3 nucleotides read TGCAGCGTTGATGCCCGGGGGTTGAACACTGAAGCTTTCTTT. The encoded protein is CSVDARGLNTEAFF. The V call is TRBV29-1, the J call TRBJ1-1; weak D call: TRBD1 (5 bases). Germline values: CDR1 SQVTM, CDR2 ANQGSEA. The V end lost 3 bases, the J end lost 0 bases, and 11 bases lay between the germline ends. The CDR3 sequence is 14 residues long.